The 27 T cell receptor beta chains listed next were all sequenced from one sample in a study of T cell responses to AZD1222 COVID-19 vaccine. The protocol was immunoSEQ multiplex PCR, while the TCRdb copy is restricted to in-frame clones and leaves out a portion. The sample contains about 48,000 clones, around 86% of which appear only once. The sample in question was peripheral blood, obtained 28 days after the second AZD1222 dose. The receptor source for this set is an adult who received the AZD1222 COVID-19 vaccine.

The V and J genes are TRBV6-5 and TRBJ1-6; D is undetermined. Germline-derived CDR1 and CDR2 are MNHEY and SVGAGI. The CDR3 is made up of 15 amino acids. V dropped 10 bases and J dropped 4 bases, with 17 bases sitting between them. CDR3 DNA sequence: TGTGCCACCTGGGAAGGGAGGTGGTATAATTCACCCCTCCACTTT. Its protein product is CATWEGRWYNSPLHF.

The V call is TRBV29-1, the J call TRBJ1-5, with 11 bases aligning to TRBD1. Trimming removed 6 bases from V and 4 bases from J; junction bases left unmatched: 5. The CDR3 runs to 14 residues. The germline V gene encodes CDR1 SQVTM and CDR2 ANQGSEA. The DNA for the CDR3 is TGCAGCGTGAAGGACAGGGGGCCGAATCAGCCCCAGCATTTT. Its protein is CSVKDRGPNQPQHF.

Comment on this clone: This sample includes further DNA sequences coding for the same CDR3. This rearrangement joins TRBV5-1 to TRBJ1-2, with TRBD1 identical over 8 bases. The CDR3 extends over 15 amino acids. CDR1 and CDR2 (germline): SGHRS, YFSETQ. The V and J ends lost 4 bases and 4 bases, in that order; junction bases with no gene match: 9. CDR3 DNA: TGCGCCAGCAGCCCTAGACAGGGGATAGGCTATGGCTACACCTTC. Its protein product is CASSPRQGIGYGYTF.

The genes are TRBV4-1 and TRBJ2-2, with D tentatively TRBD2 (7 bases). CDR3 length equals 16 residues. Germline V lookup: CDR1 MGHRA, CDR2 YSYEKL. Trimming removed 0 bases at V and 7 bases at J, with 15 bases between. CDR3 sequence (DNA): TGCGCCAGCAGCCAAGATTCCACAGGGAGGGGCGGGGAGCTGTTTTTT. This gives the protein CASSQDSTGRGGELFF.

The V gene is TRBV6-5, the J gene TRBJ2-7; D may match TRBD1 or TRBD2 (6 bases each). The CDR3 has 14 residues. V was clipped by 2 bases and J by 2 bases, with 10 bases between them. Germline V gene sequence: CDR1 MNHEY, CDR2 SVGAGI. DNA of the CDR3: TGTGCCAGCAGTTACATGGGGGGCGCCTACGAGCAGTACTTC. Translation: CASSYMGGAYEQYF.

The chain employs TRBV19 and TRBJ1-3, with 9 bases fitting TRBD1. The CDR3 spans 16 residues. The junction had 8 bases not matched to a gene; V was cut back by 5 bases and J by 3 bases. CDR1 and CDR2 from the germline V gene are LNHDA and SQIVND (reference sequence). The CDR3 sequence is CASSPGDRGYGNTIYF. CDR3 in DNA: TGTGCCAGTAGTCCCGGAGACAGGGGGTATGGAAACACCATATATTTT.

In this sample, this clone turned up once. The V gene is TRBV5-6, the J gene TRBJ1-1; D remains unclear. This CDR3 is 13 amino acids long. Trimming left V 2 bases short and J 0 bases short, with 5 bases between. CDR1 is SGHDT and CDR2 is YYEEEE in the germline V gene. Here the CDR3 reads CASSFLLNTEAFF. CDR3 DNA: TGTGCCAGCAGCTTTCTCTTGAACACTGAAGCTTTCTTT.

The chain combines TRBV7-9 with TRBJ1-5; TRBD1 agrees at 7 bases. The CDR3 runs to 15 residues. Germline assignment: CDR1 SEHNR and CDR2 FQNEAQ (reference sequence). V shed 5 bases and J 8 bases; nucleotides not matched to a gene: 12. Here the CDR3 reads CASSLSGTVMEPQHF. CDR3 DNA: TGTGCCAGCAGCCTCTCCGGGACAGTCATGGAGCCCCAGCATTTT.

The rearrangement joins TRBV5-1 to TRBJ1-4, with D tentatively TRBD1 (5 bases). The CDR3 is 13 amino acids. Looked up from germline, CDR1 is SGHRS and CDR2 is YFSETQ. Trimming shortened V by 2 bases and J by 4 bases, and 6 bases separated the two germline ends. Written as DNA, the CDR3 is TGCGCCAGCAGCTTAGGGGATAATGAAAAACTGTTTTTT. This translates into CASSLGDNEKLFF. The full variable domain, in which reference TRBV5-1 and TRBJ1-4 provide the parts outside the CDR3, is KAGVTQTPRYLIKTRGQQVTLSCSPISGHRSVSWYQQTPGQGLQFLFEYFSETQRNKGNFPGRFSGRQFSNSRSEMNVSTLELGDSALYLCASSLGDNEKLFFGSGTQLSVL.

This clone was counted between two and nine times. The chain has TRBV18 and TRBJ2-1; the match to TRBD1 covers 9 bases. Germline CDR1 and CDR2: KGHSH and LQKENI. The junction had 5 bases not matched to a gene; V was cut back by 0 bases and J by 8 bases. The CDR3 has 15 amino acids. CDR3 loop: CASSPPGTGLDEQFF. In DNA, the CDR3 is TGTGCCAGCTCACCACCGGGGACAGGGCTCGATGAGCAGTTCTTC.

DNA of the CDR3: TGTGCCAGCATACCAGGGGGAACGGGGACTGAAGCTTTCTTT. This sequence encodes CASIPGGTGTEAFF. The chain uses TRBV5-5 and TRBJ1-1; 7 bases are shared with TRBD1. Germline V gene sequence: CDR1 SGHKS, CDR2 YYEKEE (reference sequence). This CDR3 is 14 amino acids long. J was trimmed by 5 bases and V by 6 bases; bases with no gene match: 10.

The J gene is TRBJ2-2, the V gene TRBV5-4; 8 bases match TRBD1. Germline V CDR1 and CDR2: SGHNT, YYREEE (reference sequence). There are 18 residues in the CDR3. J lost 1 base, V lost 0 bases, and 8 bases had no gene match. This chain's CDR3 is CASSLVSGGAGNTGELFF. The CDR3 DNA reads as TGTGCCAGCAGCTTGGTGTCAGGGGGCGCAGGGAACACCGGGGAGCTGTTTTTT.

In nucleotides, the CDR3 is TGTGCCAGCAGCTCCGGGGGACATAATTCACCCCTCCACTTT. Amino acids: CASSSGGHNSPLHF. The chain couples TRBV3-1 (or the pseudogene TRBV3-2) to TRBJ1-6; tentatively, D is TRBD1 (5 bases). V lost 5 bases to trimming and J lost 5 bases, with 10 bases between them. The CDR3 runs to 14 residues. Germline V gene data show CDR1 as LGHDT and CDR2 as YNNKEL (reference sequence).

V gene TRBV29-1 combines with J gene TRBJ2-7; TRBD1 agrees at 7 bases. Germline V lookup: CDR1 SQVTM, CDR2 ANQGSEA. J gave up 0 bases and V 3 bases, and 8 bases lay outside the gene matches. The length of the CDR3 is 15 residues. DNA of the CDR3: TGCAGCGTTGATTTAGGGTCAGGGGGCTCCTACGAGCAGTACTTC. Its translation: CSVDLGSGGSYEQYF.

The chain recombines TRBV7-9 with TRBJ1-1; TRBD1 is a possible D gene (6 bases). Per germline, CDR1 SEHNR and CDR2 FQNEAQ (reference sequence). Trimming took off 3 bases at V and 1 base at J, with 9 bases between the two ends. This CDR3 has 14 residues. Here the CDR3 reads CASSLGGQNTEAFF. As DNA, the CDR3 is TGTGCCAGCAGCTTGGGGGGACAGAACACTGAAGCTTTCTTT.

The genes are TRBV5-4 and TRBJ1-2, with D possibly matching TRBD1 (5 bases). The V gene's germline CDR1 is SGHNT and CDR2 YYREEE (reference sequence). The CDR3 has 13 residues. Trimming removed 1 base at V and 6 bases at J, with 10 bases between. CDR3 nucleotide sequence: TGTGCCAGCAGCTTGTGGGGGGGACATGGCTACACCTTC. It encodes CASSLWGGHGYTF.

J is TRBJ2-3 and V is TRBV27; no clear D. V gave up 5 bases and J gave up 3 bases, with 9 bases separating them. The CDR3 loop spans 13 amino acids. In germline, CDR1 is MNHEY, CDR2 SMNVEV (reference sequence). CDR3 protein: CASSDWGTDTQYF. The CDR3 bases are TGTGCCAGCAGTGACTGGGGTACAGATACGCAGTATTTT.

This chain connects TRBV6-2 or TRBV6-3 to TRBJ2-7; maybe TRBD2 (6 bases). The V and J ends lost 0 bases and 5 bases respectively, with 11 bases between them. Germline V gene sequence: CDR1 MNHEY, CDR2 SVGEGT. There are 14 residues in the CDR3. In DNA form, the CDR3 reads TGTGCCAGCAGTTACTCCGGGAGTCGGAACGAGCAGTACTTC. It specifies CASSYSGSRNEQYF.

J is TRBJ1-1 and V is TRBV6-2 or TRBV6-3; D is uncertain. This CDR3 has 13 amino acids. Trimming shortened V by 5 bases and J by 5 bases, and 12 bases separated the two germline ends. Germline V gives CDR1 MNHEY, CDR2 SVGEGT. Written as DNA, the CDR3 is TGTGCCAGCAGTCCGGGTGGGAGTACTGAAGCTTTCTTT. It yields the protein CASSPGGSTEAFF.

The genes are TRBV5-6 and TRBJ2-1; D may be TRBD2 (6 bases). In germline, CDR1 is SGHDT, CDR2 YYEEEE. There are 12 residues in the CDR3. V was trimmed by 4 bases and J by 10 bases, leaving 12 bases between them. The CDR3 sequence is CASSVSGEEQFF. The CDR3 DNA is TGTGCCAGCAGCGTATCGGGGGAAGAGCAGTTCTTC.

This sequence joins TRBV27 and TRBJ2-7; unclear D gene. CDR1 and CDR2 (germline): MNHEY, SMNVEV (reference sequence). The CDR3 has 12 residues. Deletions cut 5 bases from V and 1 base from J, with 6 bases between. This chain's CDR3 is CASSPLSYEQYF. Here the CDR3 DNA reads TGTGCCAGCAGTCCGCTTTCCTACGAGCAGTACTTC.

The chain combines TRBV7-3 with TRBJ2-1, with 7 bases fitting TRBD2. CDR1 SGHTA and CDR2 FQGTGA come from the germline V gene. The CDR3 loop spans 14 amino acids. The V and J ends lost 3 bases and 8 bases, in that order; junction bases with no gene match: 7. The CDR3 DNA is TGTGCCAGCAGCTTGGGCGGGAGTGTCTATGAGCAGTTCTTC. Translation gives CASSLGGSVYEQFF.

This chain uses TRBV6-5 with TRBJ1-2, with 7 bases matching TRBD1. J lost 1 base, V lost 0 bases, and 5 bases had no gene match. This CDR3 is 16 amino acids long. Germline lookup yields CDR1 MNHEY and CDR2 SVGAGI. CDR3 bases: TGTGCCAGCAGTTACTCGAGGGGGCGAGGTAACTATGGCTACACCTTC. This sequence encodes CASSYSRGRGNYGYTF.

This clone has a single count. The chain couples TRBV28 to TRBJ1-5; weak D call: TRBD1 (6 bases). The CDR3 sequence is 12 residues long. In germline, CDR1 is MDHEN, CDR2 SYDVKM. Trimming took off 4 bases at V and 5 bases at J, with 6 bases between the two ends. The CDR3 loop reads CASSSGDQPQHF. DNA of the CDR3: TGTGCCAGCAGTTCAGGGGATCAGCCCCAGCATTTT. The complete variable domain, with remaining parts taken from reference TRBV28 and TRBJ1-5, reads DVKVTQSSRYLVKRTGEKVFLECVQDMDHENMFWYRQDPGLGLRLIYFSYDVKMKEKGDIPEGYSVSREKKERFSLILESASTNQTSMYLCASSSGDQPQHFGDGTRLSIL.

The chain links TRBV7-3 to TRBJ2-2, with D perhaps matching TRBD1 (7 bases). V was shortened by 5 bases and J by 5 bases, with 12 bases between the two germline ends. The CDR3 is 14 residues long. Germline lookup yields CDR1 SGHTA and CDR2 FQGTGA. The CDR3 sequence: CASSPPGGTGELFF. CDR3 sequence (DNA): TGTGCCAGCAGCCCCCCAGGGGGGACCGGGGAGCTGTTTTTT. Complete variable domain (other parts from reference TRBV7-3 and TRBJ2-2): GAGVSQTPSNKVTEKGKYVELRCDPISGHTALYWYRQSLGQGPEFLIYFQGTGAADDSGLPNDRFFAVRPEGSVSTLKIQRTERGDSAVYLCASSPPGGTGELFFGEGSRLTVL.

V gene TRBV7-9 combines with J gene TRBJ2-7, with D unclear. This CDR3 is 17 amino acids long. The germline V gene has CDR1 SEHNR and CDR2 FQNEAQ (reference sequence). With 0 bases removed from V and 0 bases from J, the gap between germline ends came to 15 bases. CDR3 DNA: TGTGCCAGCAGCTTAGCCCTTGGACGCCTAAGCTCCTACGAGCAGTACTTC. This translates into CASSLALGRLSSYEQYF.

The chain is built from TRBV6-5 and TRBJ1-2, with 7 bases lining up with TRBD1. V lost 2 bases and J lost 3; bases outside the gene matches: 9. Germline V gene lookup returns CDR1 MNHEY and CDR2 SVGAGI. The CDR3 contains 16 residues. CDR3 region: CASSYAAGRGDYGYTF. In DNA form, the CDR3 reads TGTGCCAGCAGTTACGCAGCCGGCAGGGGGGACTATGGCTACACCTTC.